The next 23 T cell receptor beta chains were all read from a single sample in a study of T cells in Graves' hyperthyroidism and ophthalmopathy (dated by TCRdb to between 2018 and 2020). Library prep was done by multiplex PCR. TCRdb lists the instrument as Illumina HiSeq 2000. Amplification of TCR beta CDR3 regions was carried out from RNA transcripts. The first round of RT-PCR for the TCR CDR3 was performed with the HTBI primer set and the Qiagen OneStep RT-PCR kit. TCRdb reprocessed the public reads (quality trimming at Q25 with fastp, clone calling with MiXCR) and kept in-frame beta chains. Identical CDR3 proteins give one entry, which carries the most common genes and DNA. In this sample the table shows 370,000 or so distinct CDR3 sequences, roughly 14% of which occur a single time. The ten top clones hold around 21% of the sample. Sequenced material: blood. These receptors all stem from a man younger than 40 with Graves' hyperthyroidism that later progressed to Graves' ophthalmopathy.

The gene calls are TRBV2 and TRBJ1-1, with 8 bases fitting TRBD1. Per germline, CDR1 SNHLY and CDR2 FYNNEI. The length of the CDR3 is 13 residues. The trim removed 3 bases at V and 8 bases at J, leaving 5 bases unmatched. CDR3 sequence: CASSEPTGAEAFF. The DNA for the CDR3 is TGTGCCAGCAGTGAGCCGACAGGGGCCGAAGCTTTCTTT.

This clonotype appeared a few times. The rearrangement joins TRBV3-1 to TRBJ1-1, with D unclear. The germline V gene encodes CDR1 LGHDT and CDR2 YNNKEL (reference sequence). With 7 bases removed from V and 8 bases from J, the gap between germline ends came to 17 bases. The CDR3 consists of 13 residues. The CDR3 region is CASINGGKKEAFF. As DNA, the CDR3 is TGTGCCAGCATTAACGGAGGGAAGAAAGAAGCTTTCTTT.

V gene TRBV7-9 combines with J gene TRBJ2-7; 9 nucleotides line up with TRBD2. V trimming: 1 base; J trimming: 3 bases; junction bases outside the gene matches: 4. The germline CDR1 and CDR2 sequences are SEHNR and FQNEAQ (reference sequence). This CDR3 comprises 15 residues. The CDR3 region is CASSLGERGDYEQYF. The CDR3 DNA reads TGTGCCAGCAGCTTAGGTGAGCGGGGGGACTACGAGCAGTACTTC.

This clonotype was seen a few times. This chain connects TRBV3-1 to TRBJ1-5; 8 bases match TRBD1. The germline CDR1 and CDR2 sequences are LGHDT and YNNKEL (reference sequence). This CDR3 region has 15 residues. V dropped 3 bases and J dropped 4; count of bases not matched to a gene: 5. CDR3 region: CASSHGQGGNQPQHF. In nucleotides, the CDR3 is TGTGCCAGCAGCCACGGACAGGGTGGAAATCAGCCCCAGCATTTT.

The chain is built from TRBV5-1 and TRBJ1-4; D possibly corresponds to TRBD1 (5 bases). This CDR3 spans 15 amino acids. V gave up 0 bases and J gave up 8 bases, with 14 bases separating them. Germline-derived CDR1 and CDR2 are SGHRS and YFSETQ. CDR3 amino acids: CASSLGDLRGEKLFF. The CDR3 DNA follows: TGCGCCAGCAGCTTGGGGGACCTACGGGGAGAAAAACTGTTTTTT. Combining the CDR3 with reference TRBV5-1 and TRBJ1-4 gives the whole variable domain KAGVTQTPRYLIKTRGQQVTLSCSPISGHRSVSWYQQTPGQGLQFLFEYFSETQRNKGNFPGRFSGRQFSNSRSEMNVSTLELGDSALYLCASSLGDLRGEKLFFGSGTQLSVL.

The table lists this clonotype with a few counts. V usage is TRBV20-1 and J usage is TRBJ1-1; D ambiguous. Germline V gene data show CDR1 as DFQATT and CDR2 as SNEGSKA (reference sequence). The CDR3 loop spans 13 amino acids. This CDR3 reads CRGIWRMNTEAFF. In DNA form, the CDR3 reads TGCAGGGGGATTTGGAGGATGAACACTGAAGCTTTCTTT.

Ten or more counts support this clonotype. The chain carries TRBV6-1 and TRBJ1-5, with no clear D. CDR1 and CDR2 from the germline V gene are MNHNS and SASEGT. The CDR3 is 17 amino acids. V gave up 6 bases and J gave up 4 bases, with 22 bases separating them. The CDR3 spells CASSRSPPGILNQPQHF. The CDR3 region has the DNA TGTGCCAGCAGCCGAAGCCCCCCCGGGATCTTGAATCAGCCCCAGCATTTT.

This clonotype was found a few times. CDR3 region: CASSIRGTYQETQYF. CDR3 nucleotide sequence: TGTGCCAGTAGTATTCGGGGGACGTACCAAGAGACCCAGTACTTC. The chain uses TRBV19 and TRBJ2-5, with a possible D match to TRBD2 (6 bases). CDR1 and CDR2 from the germline V gene are LNHDA and SQIVND (reference sequence). V lost 3 bases and J 0 bases, leaving 11 bases between the germline ends. The CDR3 runs 15 residues.

CDR3 region: CASSIYRGRSNQPQHF. The CDR3, as DNA: TGTGCCAGTAGTATATACAGGGGGCGAAGCAATCAGCCCCAGCATTTT. The V gene is TRBV19, the J gene TRBJ1-5; 9 bases agree with TRBD1. V shed 2 bases and J 1 base; nucleotides not matched to a gene: 3. This CDR3 comprises 16 residues. Germline loops: CDR1 LNHDA, CDR2 SQIVND (reference sequence).

The V gene is TRBV7-9, the J gene TRBJ1-4; no reliable D call. Germline V gene lookup returns CDR1 SEHNR and CDR2 FQNEAQ (reference sequence). This CDR3 has 14 residues. Trimming removed 4 bases from V and 6 bases from J, with 12 bases in between. The CDR3 region is CASSSSGRDEKLFF. DNA for the CDR3: TGTGCCAGCAGCTCCTCAGGACGTGATGAAAAACTGTTTTTT.

The V and J genes are TRBV10-3 and TRBJ2-5; 8 nucleotides match TRBD2. The V gene's germline CDR1 is ENHRY and CDR2 SYGVKD. J gave up 5 bases and V 10 bases, and 15 bases lay outside the gene matches. CDR3 length: 15 amino acids. As DNA, the CDR3 is TGTGCCACCACAACACCCTCAGCGGGGGTGGAGACCCAGTACTTC. As protein: CATTTPSAGVETQYF.

V is TRBV24-1 and J is TRBJ2-3; D is perhaps TRBD2 (6 bases). Germline CDR1 and CDR2: KGHDR and SFDVKD. CDR3 length: 15 residues. Trimming shortened V by 4 bases and J by 4 bases, and 14 bases separated the two germline ends. The DNA for the CDR3 is TGTGCCACCAGTGACCCTGGCGGGGTCCCAGATACGCAGTATTTT. It is translated as CATSDPGGVPDTQYF.

The rearrangement uses TRBV5-1 and TRBJ2-1; 11 bases fit TRBD2. The CDR3 covers 17 residues. CDR1 is SGHRS and CDR2 is YFSETQ in the germline V gene. J gave up 0 bases and V 4 bases, and 6 bases lay outside the gene matches. The CDR3 protein is CASSQVLAGGSYNEQFF. The CDR3 bases are TGCGCCAGCAGCCAAGTTCTAGCGGGGGGCTCCTACAATGAGCAGTTCTTC.

At least ten counts were recorded for this clonotype. V gene TRBV12-3 or TRBV12-4 combines with J gene TRBJ1-1; no firm D call. V was shortened by 7 bases and J by 0 bases, with 15 bases between the two germline ends. The CDR3 length is 15 residues. The CDR3 region is CASTIGGSLNTEAFF. In DNA, the CDR3 is TGTGCCAGCACCATAGGCGGCAGTTTGAACACTGAAGCTTTCTTT.

This clonotype occurred many times. The chain combines TRBV28 with TRBJ1-2; possible D gene TRBD1, 5 bases. Germline loops: CDR1 MDHEN, CDR2 SYDVKM. The V end lost 5 bases, the J end lost 5 bases, and 15 bases lay between the germline ends. CDR3 length equals 14 residues. CDR3 DNA sequence: TGTGCCAGCAGTCCTACCGGGACGGATTATGGCTACACCTTC. Protein sequence: CASSPTGTDYGYTF.

There are many counts of this clonotype. The V gene is TRBV2, the J gene TRBJ1-1; D is undetermined. V was shortened by 1 base and J by 9 bases, with 18 bases between the two germline ends. The CDR3 extends over 15 amino acids. The germline V gene encodes CDR1 SNHLY and CDR2 FYNNEI. CDR3 region: CASSEDWTKPRQAFF. The CDR3 DNA sequence: TGTGCCAGCAGTGAAGATTGGACCAAGCCAAGGCAAGCTTTCTTT.

In its sample, this clonotype was seen many times. This chain uses TRBV6-1 with TRBJ1-4; TRBD1 agrees at 7 bases. V shed 7 bases, J shed 1 base, and the junction held 9 bases outside the gene matches. Germline values: CDR1 MNHNS, CDR2 SASEGT. The CDR3 sequence is 16 residues long. CDR3 sequence: CASTQQGIITNEKLFF. The CDR3 nucleotides are TGTGCCAGCACCCAACAGGGGATCATAACTAATGAAAAACTGTTTTTT.

This clonotype was counted ten times or more. The chain employs TRBV20-1 and TRBJ2-7, with 14 bases identical to TRBD2. The CDR3 has 14 amino acids. Losses at the gene ends were 8 bases for V and 4 bases for J; bases not matched to a gene: 7. The V gene's germline CDR1 is DFQATT and CDR2 SNEGSKA (reference sequence). The CDR3 coding sequence is TGCAGTATACCGGGACTAGCGGGGGAATACGAGCAGTACTTC. Translated, it gives CSIPGLAGEYEQYF.

At least ten counts were recorded for this clonotype. The CDR3 DNA reads as TGTGCCAGCAGTCCTTCGAGGGTGTATGAGCAGTACTTC. This sequence encodes CASSPSRVYEQYF. This sequence joins TRBV28 and TRBJ2-7, with D possibly matching TRBD2 (5 bases). CDR3 length equals 13 residues. V shed 5 bases and J shed 7 bases, with 15 bases lying between them. In germline, CDR1 is MDHEN, CDR2 SYDVKM.

This clonotype was counted many times. V is TRBV6-1 and J is TRBJ1-1; D possibly corresponds to TRBD1 (5 bases). Trimming cost V 5 bases and J 1 base, with 11 bases left between them. This CDR3 is built from 14 residues. Germline loops: CDR1 MNHNS, CDR2 SASEGT. The CDR3 here is CASSRQPTNTEAFF. CDR3 in DNA: TGTGCCAGCAGTCGACAGCCGACGAACACTGAAGCTTTCTTT.

This clonotype was seen only a few times. V and J are TRBV4-1 and TRBJ2-2; TRBD1 matches at 9 bases. CDR3 length equals 17 residues. Germline V gene data show CDR1 as MGHRA and CDR2 as YSYEKL. The V gene end was trimmed by 4 bases and the J gene end by 4 bases; junction bases not matched to a gene: 10. CDR3 sequence reads: CASSRPPGQGITGELFF. CDR3 in DNA: TGCGCCAGCAGCCGCCCGCCGGGACAGGGTATCACCGGGGAGCTGTTTTTT.

The chain's CDR3 is CASSLLGQVYEQYF. CDR3 coding DNA: TGTGCCAGCAGCTTACTGGGGCAGGTCTACGAGCAGTACTTC. The J gene is TRBJ2-7, the V gene TRBV13, with TRBD1 as a possible D gene (5 bases). Germline V CDR1 and CDR2: PRHDT, FYEKMQ (reference sequence). This CDR3 has 14 amino acids. V was shortened by 2 bases and J by 3 bases, with 11 bases between the two germline ends.

V is TRBV6-2 or TRBV6-3 and J is TRBJ2-1, with 7 bases identical to TRBD2. From germline, CDR1 is MNHEY and CDR2 SVGEGT. The CDR3 has 16 amino acids. With 6 bases clipped from V and 6 bases from J, the junction kept 14 bases outside the gene matches. The CDR3 DNA reads as TGTGCCAGCAGGCGACCAGAAGCGGGGAGGCTCAATGAGCAGTTCTTC. Amino acid sequence: CASRRPEAGRLNEQFF.